Presented here are 21 T cell receptor beta chains from one specimen sequenced in a study of T cell responses to AZD1222 COVID-19 vaccine. Clones were sequenced by immunoSEQ multiplex PCR, and TCRdb holds only the in-frame ones, with some missing. The sample has more than 85,000 clones; 70% to 90% are singletons. The input for sequencing was peripheral blood, taken on day 0 of AZD1222 vaccination. These receptors all stem from an adult in good health.

This rearrangement joins TRBV7-2 to TRBJ2-7; 8 nucleotides agree with TRBD1. Losses at the gene ends were 7 bases for V and 4 bases for J; bases not matched to a gene: 9. Germline loops: CDR1 SGHTA, CDR2 FQGNSA. The CDR3 has 14 residues. CDR3 in DNA: TGTGCCAGCACCCCGGGACAGGAGAAATACGAGCAGTACTTC. This translates into CASTPGQEKYEQYF. The full variable domain, in which reference TRBV7-2 and TRBJ2-7 provide the parts outside the CDR3, is GAGVSQSPSNKVTEKGKDVELRCDPISGHTALYWYRQSLGQGLEFLIYFQGNSAPDKSGLPSDRFSAERTGGSVSTLTIQRTQQEDSAVYLCASTPGQEKYEQYFGPGTRLTVT.

V is TRBV6-5 and J is TRBJ2-3; the match to TRBD1 covers 7 bases. The CDR3 is 15 amino acids. The junction had 10 bases not matched to a gene; V was cut back by 7 bases and J by 3 bases. Germline-derived CDR1 and CDR2 are MNHEY and SVGAGI. The CDR3 sequence: CASTVDRVATDTQYF. In DNA, the CDR3 is TGTGCCAGCACCGTAGACAGGGTGGCGACAGATACGCAGTATTTT.

The CDR3 nucleotides read TGCGCCAGCAGCAAGGGACAGGGGGATGGCTACACCTTC. Protein sequence: CASSKGQGDGYTF. This chain joins TRBV5-1 and TRBJ1-2; TRBD1 agrees at 11 bases. This CDR3 is built from 13 residues. The trim removed 4 bases at V and 6 bases at J, leaving 2 bases unmatched. CDR1 and CDR2 from the germline V gene are SGHRS and YFSETQ. The full variable domain, its missing parts supplied by reference TRBV5-1 and TRBJ1-2, is KAGVTQTPRYLIKTRGQQVTLSCSPISGHRSVSWYQQTPGQGLQFLFEYFSETQRNKGNFPGRFSGRQFSNSRSEMNVSTLELGDSALYLCASSKGQGDGYTFGSGTRLTVV.

V and J are TRBV11-2 and TRBJ2-2; D ambiguous. Between the trimmed V and J ends, which lost 0 bases and 3 bases, there was a span of 5 bases. CDR3 size: 14 residues. CDR1 and CDR2 from the germline V gene are SGHAT and FQNNGV. CDR3 amino acids: CASSLDRDTGELFF. CDR3 bases: TGTGCCAGCAGCTTAGATAGGGACACCGGGGAGCTGTTTTTT.

This clone was recorded only once. The chain employs TRBV5-1 and TRBJ1-6; TRBD1 matches 8 bases. The CDR3 runs 14 residues. Germline trimming cut 4 bases from V and 7 bases from J; bases unmatched to any gene: 4. Per germline, CDR1 SGHRS and CDR2 YFSETQ. CDR3 region: CASSPRDRNSPLHF. For the CDR3, the DNA is TGCGCCAGCAGCCCTCGGGACAGGAATTCACCCCTCCACTTT.

The chain uses TRBV30 and TRBJ1-3, with D unclear. The CDR3 has 13 residues. Germline-derived CDR1 and CDR2 are GTSNPN and SVGIG (reference sequence). V lost 4 bases, J lost 10 bases, and 17 bases lay in between. The CDR3: CAWTYVKKGTIYF. The DNA for the CDR3 is TGTGCCTGGACCTACGTCAAAAAGGGAACCATATATTTT.

The V and J genes are TRBV18 and TRBJ1-6, with no clear D. The V gene lost 2 bases and the J gene lost 7 bases, with 15 bases spanning the gap. In germline, CDR1 is KGHSH, CDR2 LQKENI. CDR3 length equals 16 residues. CDR3 sequence: CASSPTGGRMNSPLHF. The CDR3 region has the DNA TGTGCCAGCTCACCAACTGGAGGGCGCATGAATTCACCCCTCCACTTT. The full variable domain, rest sourced from reference TRBV18 and TRBJ1-6, is NAGVMQNPRHLVRRRGQEARLRCSPMKGHSHVYWYRQLPEEGLKFMVYLQKENIIDESGMPKERFSAEFPKEGPSILRIQQVVRGDSAAYFCASSPTGGRMNSPLHFGNGTRLTVT.

This clone was seen a handful of times. This chain joins TRBV3-1 (or the pseudogene TRBV3-2) and TRBJ2-1; possible D gene TRBD1, 6 bases. This CDR3 spans 15 amino acids. The V end was cut by 1 base, the J end by 4 bases, with 11 bases between. CDR1 LGHDT and CDR2 YNNKEL come from the germline V gene (reference sequence). The CDR3 loop is CASSQGGPWYNEQFF. The CDR3 coding sequence is TGTGCCAGCAGCCAAGGGGGGCCGTGGTACAATGAGCAGTTCTTC.

The chain couples TRBV9 to TRBJ2-1, with D perhaps TRBD1 or TRBD2 (6 bases each). In germline, CDR1 is SGDLS, CDR2 YYNGEE. The CDR3 loop spans 15 amino acids. Deletions cut 0 bases from V and 4 bases from J, with 11 bases between. The CDR3 loop reads CASSVAGGGYNEQFF. Written as DNA, the CDR3 is TGTGCCAGCAGCGTAGCCGGGGGCGGTTACAATGAGCAGTTCTTC. The full variable domain, rest sourced from reference TRBV9 and TRBJ2-1, is DSGVTQTPKHLITATGQRVTLRCSPRSGDLSVYWYQQSLDQGLQFLIQYYNGEERAKGNILERFSAQQFPDLHSELNLSSLELGDSALYFCASSVAGGGYNEQFFGPGTRLTVL.

The chain carries TRBV9 and TRBJ2-3; D perhaps matches TRBD1 (6 bases). The CDR3 spans 17 residues. Trimming took off 0 bases at V and 0 bases at J, with 14 bases between the two ends. From germline, CDR1 is SGDLS and CDR2 YYNGEE. The CDR3 nucleotides read TGTGCCAGCAGCGTAGCGGCGACAGGATCTAGCACAGATACGCAGTATTTT. The encoded protein is CASSVAATGSSTDTQYF.

This chain uses TRBV29-1 with TRBJ2-3; 10 positions match TRBD1. The length of the CDR3 is 14 residues. The V segment lost 8 bases and the J segment 4 bases; nucleotides outside the gene matches: 9. The V gene's germline CDR1 is SQVTM and CDR2 ANQGSEA. CDR3 protein: CSTRQGALPDTQYF. The CDR3 nucleotides are TGCAGCACGAGACAGGGGGCGCTCCCAGATACGCAGTATTTT.

This clone was seen once. The J gene is TRBJ2-2, the V gene TRBV3-1 (or the pseudogene TRBV3-2); TRBD2 aligns across 9 bases. CDR3 length: 15 amino acids. Trimming at V came to 3 bases and at J to 3 bases, leaving 2 bases not matched to a gene. CDR1 is LGHDT and CDR2 is YNNKEL in the germline V gene (reference sequence). The CDR3 protein is CASSQRGGDTGELFF. In DNA form, the CDR3 reads TGTGCCAGCAGCCAGCGGGGGGGCGACACCGGGGAGCTGTTTTTT.

This clone was picked up a small number of times. This chain joins TRBV7-2 and TRBJ1-4; D gene unclear. V lost 2 bases, J lost 10 bases, and 14 bases lay in between. The CDR3 totals 14 residues. CDR1 SGHTA and CDR2 FQGNSA come from the germline V gene. DNA for the CDR3: TGTGCCAGCAGCTTAAGGCCAACGACCCCAAAACTGTTTTTT. Translating it yields CASSLRPTTPKLFF.

The V call is TRBV28, the J call TRBJ2-7; D is possibly TRBD2 (6 bases). Germline V gives CDR1 MDHEN, CDR2 SYDVKM. This CDR3 spans 12 amino acids. Trimming removed 4 bases from V and 9 bases from J, with 13 bases in between. CDR3 DNA sequence: TGTGCCAGCAGTTCGGGACCGCGGGGGCAGTACTTC. This gives the protein CASSSGPRGQYF.

The chain joins TRBV18 to TRBJ1-5, with D maybe TRBD1 (6 bases). The ends were cut back, 0 bases at V and 7 bases at J, with 10 bases in the middle. The germline CDR1 and CDR2 sequences are KGHSH and LQKENI. This CDR3 spans 14 amino acids. This CDR3 reads CASSPPPRGQPQHF. In nucleotides, the CDR3 is TGTGCCAGCTCACCACCCCCCAGGGGCCAGCCCCAGCATTTT.

J is TRBJ2-5 and V is TRBV6-5; perhaps TRBD2 as D (5 bases). The CDR3 contains 13 residues. V lost 4 bases and J lost 4, with 10 bases in between. Germline values: CDR1 MNHEY, CDR2 SVGAGI. The CDR3 coding sequence is TGTGCCAGCAGTTCTAGCATCAGAGAGACCCAGTACTTC. This translates into CASSSSIRETQYF.

With respect to this clone: Other DNA sequences in this sample translate to the same CDR3. The CDR3 loop reads CASSDSYEQYF. CDR3 DNA sequence: TGTGCCAGCAGCGACAGCTACGAGCAGTACTTC. This chain joins TRBV6-2 or TRBV6-3 and TRBJ2-7, with D perhaps TRBD1 (5 bases). Between the trimmed V and J ends, which lost 6 bases and 3 bases, there was a span of 6 bases. This CDR3 spans 11 amino acids. The germline gives CDR1 MNHEY, CDR2 SVGEGT.

This clone was seen a few times. The rearrangement joins TRBV7-2 to TRBJ2-2, with D uncertain. CDR3 length: 15 residues. Germline CDR1 is SGHTA and CDR2 is FQGNSA. V dropped 6 bases and J dropped 1 base, with 12 bases sitting between them. CDR3 loop: CASRLRAENTGELFF. The CDR3 region has the DNA TGTGCCAGCAGGCTCCGGGCAGAGAACACCGGGGAGCTGTTTTTT.

V is TRBV29-1 and J is TRBJ1-3; D is perhaps TRBD1 (6 bases). Germline CDR1 is SQVTM and CDR2 is ANQGSEA. V lost 6 bases and J lost 0, with 15 bases in between. This CDR3 has 15 residues. The CDR3 spells CSVQQDRHSGNTIYF. CDR3 nucleotide sequence: TGCAGCGTCCAACAGGACAGACACTCTGGAAACACCATATATTTT.

The chain uses TRBV6-5 and TRBJ1-2; D gene unclear. V was pared by 6 bases and J by 5 bases, with 13 bases between. Germline-derived CDR1 and CDR2 are MNHEY and SVGAGI. This CDR3 contains 13 residues. CDR3 bases: TGTGCCAGCAGCACTCCCTCGGGATATGGCTACACCTTC. Translation: CASSTPSGYGYTF.

This clone was observed a handful of times. V usage is TRBV30 and J usage is TRBJ2-3; 8 bases are a match to TRBD2. This CDR3 has 17 amino acids. In germline, CDR1 is GTSNPN, CDR2 SVGIG (reference sequence). The V gene end was trimmed by 4 bases and the J gene end by 5 bases; junction bases not matched to a gene: 17. The CDR3 bases are TGTGCCTGGACCTCAATAAGCGGGAGAGGTGTCGGAGATACGCAGTATTTT. This gives the protein CAWTSISGRGVGDTQYF.